These 30 T cell receptor beta chains were sequenced from one sample in a study of OX40 agonist ivuxolimab in advanced cancers. Sequenced by immunoSEQ multiplex PCR; TCRdb stores in-frame clones only, minus some. The table has approximately 69,000 clones, about 86% seen once; the top ten hold 0.65% to 0.9%. The sample was CD4+ or CD8+ T cells sorted from blood, taken in a trial of the OX40 agonist ivuxolimab. These receptors were collected from an adult with an advanced solid tumor such as melanoma, head and neck, liver or kidney cancer.

The chain employs TRBV19 and TRBJ1-2, with 7 bases lining up with TRBD1. Germline assignment: CDR1 LNHDA and CDR2 SQIVND (reference sequence). The CDR3 is made up of 12 amino acids. The J segment lost 4 bases and the V segment lost 11 bases, leaving 7 bases of the junction unmatched. Here the CDR3 reads CASNRGAYGYTF. The CDR3 DNA follows: TGTGCCTCCAACAGGGGAGCCTATGGCTACACCTTC.

CDR3: CASSQDLGTTYGYTF. The CDR3 nucleotides are TGCGCCAGCAGCCAAGATCTAGGGACAACTTATGGCTACACCTTC. The V and J genes are TRBV4-3 and TRBJ1-2, with a tentative D call TRBD1 (6 bases). The CDR3 contains 15 residues. Germline values: CDR1 LGHNA, CDR2 YSLEER. The V gene lost 0 bases and the J gene lost 5 bases, with 13 bases spanning the gap.

This rearrangement joins TRBV10-3 to TRBJ2-5, with unresolved D. The length of the CDR3 is 16 residues. V lost 2 bases, J lost 4 bases, and 17 bases lay in between. In germline, CDR1 is ENHRY, CDR2 SYGVKD. As DNA, the CDR3 is TGTGCCATCAGTGAGACCCTGGCCTCGAGTGGAGAGACCCAGTACTTC. Residues: CAISETLASSGETQYF.

The rearrangement links TRBV5-1 to TRBJ2-1; 12 bases fit TRBD2. CDR1 is SGHRS, CDR2 YFSETQ, per germline. The CDR3 sequence is 15 residues long. V dropped 4 bases and J dropped 5; count of bases not matched to a gene: 4. For the CDR3, the DNA is TGCGCCAGCAGCCGACTAGCGGGGGCCAACAATGAGCAGTTCTTC. Encoded protein: CASSRLAGANNEQFF.

The chain combines TRBV7-9 with TRBJ2-2; D uncertain. The V gene lost 1 base and the J gene lost 7 bases, with 7 bases spanning the gap. Germline CDR1 and CDR2: SEHNR and FQNEAQ (reference sequence). The CDR3 is made up of 13 amino acids. The DNA of the CDR3 is TGTGCCAGCAGCTTAGAACGAGGCGGGGAGCTGTTTTTT. Amino acid sequence: CASSLERGGELFF. Full variable domain (rest looked up from reference TRBV7-9 and TRBJ2-2): DTGVSQNPRHKITKRGQNVTFRCDPISEHNRLYWYRQTLGQGPEFLTYFQNEAQLEKSRLLSDRFSAERPKGSFSTLEIQRTEQGDSAMYLCASSLERGGELFFGEGSRLTVL.

The CDR3 nucleotides are TGTGCCTGGAGCCCGGGGACTAATGAAAAACTGTTTTTT. It codes for CAWSPGTNEKLFF. The chain couples TRBV30 to TRBJ1-4; D not certain. V lost 3 bases, J lost 2 bases, and 7 bases lay in between. CDR3 length equals 13 residues. CDR1 is GTSNPN and CDR2 is SVGIG in the germline V gene (reference sequence).

CDR3 nucleotide sequence: TGTGCCAGCAGTTCATACGGCCGGGAAAGAGGCGAAAAACTGTTTTTT. Translation: CASSSYGRERGEKLFF. This chain joins TRBV25-1 and TRBJ1-4; no firm D call. With 5 bases removed from V and 8 bases from J, the gap between germline ends came to 21 bases. The germline V gene encodes CDR1 MGHDK and CDR2 SYGVNS. The CDR3 consists of 16 residues.

The J gene is TRBJ2-1, the V gene TRBV27; D is uncertain. Trimming removed 7 bases from V and 6 bases from J, with 10 bases in between. The CDR3 loop spans 12 amino acids. Germline V lookup: CDR1 MNHEY, CDR2 SMNVEV (reference sequence). CDR3 bases: TGTGCCAGCATCAACCTAGTCAATGAGCAGTTCTTC. This encodes CASINLVNEQFF.

This clone is a singleton in its sample. V usage is TRBV2 and J usage is TRBJ2-1; no firm D call. Per germline, CDR1 SNHLY and CDR2 FYNNEI. The CDR3 totals 11 residues. V was pared by 6 bases and J by 8 bases, with 8 bases between. The CDR3 sequence: CASRTYDEQFF. The CDR3 region has the DNA TGTGCCAGCAGGACCTATGATGAGCAGTTCTTC.

The CDR3 region has the DNA TGTGCCAGCAGCTTAAGGCCGACTAGCGTAGATACGCAGTATTTT. Translating it yields CASSLRPTSVDTQYF. The J gene is TRBJ2-3, the V gene TRBV7-6; 8 bases agree with TRBD2. Germline V lookup: CDR1 SGHVS, CDR2 FNYEAQ. The J segment lost 5 bases and the V segment lost 2 bases, leaving 6 bases of the junction unmatched. The CDR3 is 15 amino acids.

This chain joins TRBV7-2 and TRBJ1-1; D is ambiguous. This CDR3 has 14 residues. Germline lookup yields CDR1 SGHTA and CDR2 FQGNSA. V was clipped by 3 bases and J by 7 bases, with 15 bases between them. The CDR3 DNA is TGTGCCAGCAGCTTTGGGTCCCCGTCCTTTGAAGCTTTCTTT. Amino acids: CASSFGSPSFEAFF.

The genes are TRBV4-3 and TRBJ2-2; 9 bases map to TRBD2. The J segment lost 1 base and the V segment lost 3 bases, leaving 6 bases of the junction unmatched. The CDR3 runs to 17 residues. From germline, CDR1 is LGHNA and CDR2 YSLEER. In nucleotides, the CDR3 is TGCGCCAGCAGCCAGGATAGCGGGGGCGAGAACACCGGGGAGCTGTTTTTT. This gives the protein CASSQDSGGENTGELFF.

The gene calls are TRBV27 and TRBJ2-5, with 8 nucleotides matching TRBD2. Losses at the gene ends were 6 bases for V and 2 bases for J; bases not matched to a gene: 8. Germline loops: CDR1 MNHEY, CDR2 SMNVEV (reference sequence). The CDR3 runs to 15 residues. DNA for the CDR3: TGTGCCAGCAGATCCTCTCGCGGGGGGCAAGAGACCCAGTACTTC. Translated, it gives CASRSSRGGQETQYF.

The CDR3 DNA sequence: TGTGCCAGCAGCTTAATGCGGTCTCAAGAGACCCAGTACTTC. It encodes CASSLMRSQETQYF. V and J are TRBV7-2 and TRBJ2-5; D is uncertain. Per germline, CDR1 SGHTA and CDR2 FQGNSA. Trimming shortened V by 2 bases and J by 2 bases, and 9 bases separated the two germline ends. This CDR3 has 14 residues.

The chain joins TRBV11-3 to TRBJ2-7, with TRBD1 matching over 8 bases. Trimming took 5 bases from V and 6 from J; bases not matched to a gene: 3. CDR3 length: 12 residues. Germline CDR1 and CDR2: SGHNT and YENEEA. The CDR3 DNA is TGTGCCAGCAGCCAGGACAGGGCCGAGCAGTACTTC. Translation gives CASSQDRAEQYF.

The rearrangement links TRBV21-1 to TRBJ2-5; the table's D call TRBD1 went unverified against the DNA. TRBV21-1 is a listed pseudogene. This CDR3 is 16 amino acids long. CDR3 bases: TGTGCCAGCAGCAAAATCGGGACAGGGGCAGGGGAGACCCAGTACTTC. Translated: CASSKIGTGAGETQYF.

The chain has TRBV7-2 and TRBJ2-7; TRBD2 aligns across 7 bases. V lost 5 bases to trimming and J lost 0 bases; unmatched junction nucleotides: 1. CDR1 and CDR2 (germline): SGHTA, FQGNSA. The CDR3 has 13 amino acids. The CDR3, as DNA: TGTGCCAGCAGCCGCGGGGGCTCCTACGAGCAGTACTTC. Translation: CASSRGGSYEQYF.

The rearrangement uses TRBV5-6 and TRBJ1-5; D is perhaps TRBD1 (5 bases). Germline lookup yields CDR1 SGHDT and CDR2 YYEEEE. V lost 0 bases, J lost 7 bases, and 14 bases lay in between. This CDR3 region has 15 residues. DNA of the CDR3: TGTGCCAGCAGCTTGGGGACATCCCCACGCCAGCCCCAGCATTTT. It is translated as CASSLGTSPRQPQHF.

The chain uses TRBV4-1 and TRBJ1-3; D unclear. Germline CDR1 reads MGHRA; CDR2 reads YSYEKL. This CDR3 spans 17 amino acids. Trimming shortened V by 1 base and J by 0 bases, and 13 bases separated the two germline ends. The CDR3 sequence is CASSQAMARSSGNTIYF. The DNA for the CDR3 is TGCGCCAGCAGCCAAGCCATGGCTCGGAGCTCTGGAAACACCATATATTTT.

The chain uses TRBV19 and TRBJ2-2; 7 bases match TRBD2. The junction had 6 bases not matched to a gene; V was cut back by 0 bases and J by 5 bases. The CDR3 covers 16 residues. Germline values: CDR1 LNHDA, CDR2 SQIVND (reference sequence). CDR3 nucleotides: TGTGCCAGTAGTATAGATCACGCGGGAGCGACCGGGGAGCTGTTTTTT. As protein: CASSIDHAGATGELFF.

The chain is built from TRBV30 and TRBJ2-1; 9 bases are a match to TRBD2. CDR3 length: 16 amino acids. CDR1 and CDR2 (germline): GTSNPN, SVGIG (reference sequence). Germline trimming cut 7 bases from V and 4 bases from J; bases unmatched to any gene: 14. CDR3 protein: CASLEKSGRSYNEQFF. CDR3 nucleotide sequence: TGTGCCTCCCTGGAGAAAAGCGGGAGGAGTTACAATGAGCAGTTCTTC.

The V gene is TRBV7-2, the J gene TRBJ2-3, with D possibly TRBD2 on 6 matching bases. In germline, CDR1 is SGHTA, CDR2 FQGNSA. The CDR3 spans 15 residues. The V and J ends lost 2 bases and 1 base respectively, with 10 bases between them. In DNA form, the CDR3 reads TGTGCCAGCAGCTTAATGTCGGGGGGCACAGATACGCAGTATTTT. This sequence encodes CASSLMSGGTDTQYF.

This clone appeared a few times. The chain couples TRBV7-9 to TRBJ1-2; D gene uncertain. Per the germline V gene, CDR1 is SEHNR and CDR2 is FQNEAQ (reference sequence). The CDR3 runs 13 residues. V lost 4 bases, J lost 5 bases, and 11 bases lay in between. The CDR3 DNA is TGTGCCAGCAGCTGGACCTCCCGGTATGGCTACACCTTC. This translates into CASSWTSRYGYTF.

The rearrangement uses TRBV2 and TRBJ1-5, with 9 bases fitting TRBD1. The V gene end was trimmed by 8 bases and the J gene end by 1 base; junction bases not matched to a gene: 3. The CDR3 is 14 amino acids. Germline V gene lookup returns CDR1 SNHLY and CDR2 FYNNEI. This CDR3 is CASGGTGSNQPQHF. CDR3 coding DNA: TGTGCCAGCGGGGGGACAGGGAGCAATCAGCCCCAGCATTTT. Complete variable domain (other parts from reference TRBV2 and TRBJ1-5): EPEVTQTPSHQVTQMGQEVILRCVPISNHLYFYWYRQILGQKVEFLVSFYNNEISEKSEIFDDQFSVERPDGSNFTLKIRSTKLEDSAMYFCASGGTGSNQPQHFGDGTRLSIL.

The chain links TRBV19 to TRBJ1-2; tentatively, D is TRBD1 (6 bases). Germline lookup yields CDR1 LNHDA and CDR2 SQIVND (reference sequence). The CDR3 extends over 13 amino acids. Trimming stripped 3 bases from V and 5 bases from J, with 10 bases between. The CDR3 is CASSIGGRYGYTF. The CDR3 DNA reads TGTGCCAGTAGTATTGGGGGCCGGTATGGCTACACCTTC.

The rearrangement joins TRBV7-9 to TRBJ1-4; weak D call: TRBD1 (5 bases). Germline loops: CDR1 SEHNR, CDR2 FQNEAQ (reference sequence). The CDR3 loop spans 17 amino acids. Trimming pared 5 bases from V and 11 bases from J, leaving 27 bases between. In DNA, the CDR3 is TGTGCCAGCAGCCCGAGTGGGGCATCCAATACGGGTGCGAAACTGTTTTTT. This codes for CASSPSGASNTGAKLFF.

This chain uses TRBV7-9 with TRBJ1-4; D might be TRBD1 (6 bases). The CDR3 consists of 15 residues. From germline, CDR1 is SEHNR and CDR2 FQNEAQ (reference sequence). The V and J ends lost 5 bases and 0 bases respectively, with 10 bases between them. CDR3 nucleotides: TGTGCCAGCAGCCCAGGGGACGCAACTAATGAAAAACTGTTTTTT. Translation gives CASSPGDATNEKLFF.

This chain links TRBV13 with TRBJ2-4; D call uncertain. Trimming removed 0 bases from V and 1 base from J, with 10 bases in between. The CDR3 runs 16 residues. Germline V gives CDR1 PRHDT, CDR2 FYEKMQ (reference sequence). CDR3 residues: CASSLGRISAKNIQYF. The CDR3 DNA sequence: TGTGCCAGCAGCTTAGGCCGGATTTCCGCCAAAAACATTCAGTACTTC.

The gene calls are TRBV7-2 and TRBJ2-2; TRBD2 is a possible D gene (6 bases). The CDR3 consists of 15 residues. CDR1 is SGHTA and CDR2 is FQGNSA in the germline V gene. Trimming removed 7 bases at V and 0 bases at J, with 12 bases between. As DNA, the CDR3 is TGTGCCAGCATACTGGGGGGAACGAACACCGGGGAGCTGTTTTTT. Translation gives CASILGGTNTGELFF.

This chain links TRBV6-5 with TRBJ2-7; TRBD1 aligns across 10 bases. Unmatched junction bases numbered 5, after V lost 5 bases and J lost 4 bases. Germline V gene lookup returns CDR1 MNHEY and CDR2 SVGAGI. The CDR3 extends over 14 amino acids. The CDR3 coding sequence is TGTGCCAGCAGTAGACAGGGGGCTCTATACGAGCAGTACTTC. It codes for CASSRQGALYEQYF.